These 26 T cell receptor beta chains originate from one sample sequenced in a study of blood T cell repertoires in COVID-19. Some clones are missing from TCRdb's copy, which holds only in-frame ones; the method was immunoSEQ multiplex PCR. Among about 71,000 clones listed, roughly 87% were seen once. The sample comprised peripheral blood. These receptors all come from a man aged 50 to 60 with active COVID-19.

V usage is TRBV6-2 or TRBV6-3 and J usage is TRBJ1-5; D is unclear. In germline, CDR1 is MNHEY, CDR2 SVGEGT. The CDR3 totals 13 residues. The ends were cut back, 2 bases at V and 4 bases at J, with 6 bases in the middle. CDR3 in DNA: TGTGCCAGCAGTTACAAGGAGAATCAGCCCCAGCATTTT. It encodes CASSYKENQPQHF.

The rearrangement joins TRBV6-2 or TRBV6-3 to TRBJ1-1; TRBD1 might be the D (5 bases). Trimming cost V 0 bases and J 7 bases, with 18 bases left between them. CDR3 length: 16 residues. In germline, CDR1 is MNHEY, CDR2 SVGEGT. CDR3 coding DNA: TGTGCCAGCAGTTACTCTTCATGGAGCGGGGGATATGAAGCTTTCTTT. Protein: CASSYSSWSGGYEAFF.

A remark on this clone: The junction and the germline gene differ at one end; a read error may be behind it. The rearrangement joins TRBV2 to TRBJ1-4; D unclear. This CDR3 comprises 13 residues. Germline lookup yields CDR1 SNHLY and CDR2 FYNNEI. The CDR3 bases are TGTGCCACCAGTCCCCGGGTGGAAGGAAAACTGTTTTTT. It yields the protein CATSPRVEGKLFF.

The chain carries TRBV29-1 and TRBJ2-4, with 8 nucleotides matching TRBD2. Germline V gives CDR1 SQVTM, CDR2 ANQGSEA. The junction had 17 bases not matched to a gene; V was cut back by 4 bases and J by 0 bases. CDR3 length equals 19 residues. CDR3 in amino acids: CSVVDRLAGLVLAKNIQYF. The DNA for the CDR3 is TGCAGCGTTGTCGATCGGCTAGCGGGTTTGGTTCTAGCCAAAAACATTCAGTACTTC.

V usage is TRBV3-1 (or the pseudogene TRBV3-2) and J usage is TRBJ2-1, with 8 bases identical to TRBD1. CDR3 size: 16 residues. Unmatched junction bases numbered 6, after V lost 1 base and J lost 4 bases. CDR1 and CDR2 (germline): LGHDT, YNNKEL (reference sequence). The CDR3 sequence is CASSQGEDRVYNEQFF. In DNA, the CDR3 is TGTGCCAGCAGCCAAGGGGAGGACAGGGTTTACAATGAGCAGTTCTTC.

This chain connects TRBV2 to TRBJ1-1; D is unresolved. The CDR3 consists of 14 residues. V lost 2 bases and J lost 0, with 7 bases in between. Per the germline V gene, CDR1 is SNHLY and CDR2 is FYNNEI. The CDR3 DNA reads as TGTGCCAGCAGTGAACCGGTTCTGAACACTGAAGCTTTCTTT. Translating it yields CASSEPVLNTEAFF. The full variable domain, its missing parts supplied by reference TRBV2 and TRBJ1-1, is EPEVTQTPSHQVTQMGQEVILRCVPISNHLYFYWYRQILGQKVEFLVSFYNNEISEKSEIFDDQFSVERPDGSNFTLKIRSTKLEDSAMYFCASSEPVLNTEAFFGQGTRLTVV.

The genes are TRBV29-1 and TRBJ2-7; TRBD1 agrees at 7 bases. The CDR3 spans 13 residues. Germline CDR1 is SQVTM and CDR2 is ANQGSEA. Trimming cost V 6 bases and J 4 bases; bases outside gene matches: 9. The CDR3 region has the DNA TGCAGCGTCAGACAGGGTAAAAAGTACGAGCAGTACTTC. It codes for CSVRQGKKYEQYF.

The chain couples TRBV14 to TRBJ2-5, with D maybe TRBD1 (7 bases). The CDR3 is 16 amino acids. Trimming left V 2 bases short and J 1 base short, with 14 bases between. Germline-derived CDR1 and CDR2 are SGHDN and FVKESK. The CDR3 protein is CASSQLGGQLQETQYF. Written as DNA, the CDR3 is TGTGCCAGCAGCCAACTGGGGGGACAGCTCCAAGAGACCCAGTACTTC.

The V call is TRBV9, the J call TRBJ1-2, with D perhaps matching TRBD1 (5 bases). Germline V CDR1 and CDR2: SGDLS, YYNGEE. The CDR3 runs 15 residues. The V end lost 0 bases, the J end lost 6 bases, and 15 bases lay between the germline ends. The CDR3 region is CASSVEGRHPHGYTF. For the CDR3, the DNA is TGTGCCAGCAGCGTAGAGGGGCGTCACCCCCATGGCTACACCTTC.

The chain joins TRBV6-5 to TRBJ2-7; D possibly corresponds to TRBD1 (5 bases). CDR1 and CDR2 from the germline V gene are MNHEY and SVGAGI. This CDR3 is built from 16 residues. The ends were cut back, 2 bases at V and 2 bases at J, with 16 bases in the middle. The CDR3 bases are TGTGCCAGCAGTTACACCGACAGCCTTACCCCCTACGAGCAGTACTTC. This sequence encodes CASSYTDSLTPYEQYF.

The chain is built from TRBV7-8 and TRBJ2-2; 9 nucleotides line up with TRBD2. Unmatched junction bases numbered 10, after V lost 5 bases and J lost 6 bases. CDR1 is SGHVS and CDR2 is FQNEAQ in the germline V gene. This CDR3 contains 16 residues. The CDR3 DNA reads TGTGCCAGCAGCCACTCGGCGGGGGGGCCGTCCGGGGAGCTGTTTTTT. It translates to CASSHSAGGPSGELFF.

The CDR3 is CASSLDGSGGYEQYF. CDR3 in DNA: TGTGCCAGCAGCTTAGACGGTAGCGGGGGCTACGAGCAGTACTTC. This chain links TRBV7-2 with TRBJ2-7; 9 nucleotides match TRBD2. Trimming at V came to 1 base and at J to 3 bases, leaving 4 bases not matched to a gene. CDR3 length: 15 amino acids. Germline lookup yields CDR1 SGHTA and CDR2 FQGNSA.

The rearrangement links TRBV6-2 or TRBV6-3 to TRBJ1-2, with D perhaps TRBD1 (6 bases). The CDR3 covers 14 residues. The V gene's germline CDR1 is MNHEY and CDR2 SVGEGT. With 3 bases removed from V and 9 bases from J, the gap between germline ends came to 17 bases. The CDR3 nucleotides read TGTGCCAGCAGTTATCCCGGGACATCCCGGAGCTACACCTTC. It yields the protein CASSYPGTSRSYTF.

The chain has TRBV6-5 and TRBJ2-3; 8 bases align to TRBD1. This CDR3 has 15 residues. Per the germline V gene, CDR1 is MNHEY and CDR2 is SVGAGI. V shed 8 bases and J 4 bases; nucleotides not matched to a gene: 11. CDR3 protein: CASSGQGALSDTQYF. CDR3 DNA sequence: TGTGCCAGCTCGGGGCAGGGGGCGCTTTCAGATACGCAGTATTTT.

The chain recombines TRBV5-1 with TRBJ2-7, with a tentative D call TRBD1 (6 bases). The CDR3 runs to 13 residues. Trimming pared 4 bases from V and 5 bases from J, leaving 13 bases between. Germline V CDR1 and CDR2: SGHRS, YFSETQ. In DNA, the CDR3 is TGCGCCAGCAGCGTCAATCAGGGGAACGAGCAGTACTTC. This encodes CASSVNQGNEQYF.

The V call is TRBV3-1 (or the pseudogene TRBV3-2), the J call TRBJ2-3; the match to TRBD2 covers 10 bases. This CDR3 has 15 residues. CDR1 is LGHDT, CDR2 YNNKEL, per germline (reference sequence). The trim removed 4 bases at V and 1 base at J, leaving 2 bases unmatched. The CDR3 bases are TGTGCCAGCAGCCCCCTAGCGGGGGGCACAGATACGCAGTATTTT. Translation gives CASSPLAGGTDTQYF.

This clone was seen only once. The rearrangement uses TRBV6-2 or TRBV6-3 and TRBJ2-4, with D possibly matching TRBD1 (5 bases). Trimming took off 0 bases at V and 4 bases at J, with 10 bases between the two ends. CDR3 length: 15 residues. Germline V gene data show CDR1 as MNHEY and CDR2 as SVGEGT. CDR3 bases: TGTGCCAGCAGTTACTCGGACAAACTAAAAAACATTCAGTACTTC. Amino acids: CASSYSDKLKNIQYF.

This rearrangement joins TRBV7-2 to TRBJ1-3, with TRBD1 matching over 8 bases. J gave up 1 base and V 5 bases, and 4 bases lay outside the gene matches. The CDR3 runs 15 residues. The germline V gene encodes CDR1 SGHTA and CDR2 FQGNSA. The chain's CDR3 is CASSQRQGSGNTIYF. The CDR3 region has the DNA TGTGCCAGCAGCCAAAGACAGGGGTCTGGAAACACCATATATTTT.

The chain has TRBV7-9 and TRBJ1-2; D possibly corresponds to TRBD1 (6 bases). The V end lost 9 bases, the J end lost 0 bases, and 20 bases lay between the germline ends. The CDR3 totals 16 residues. In germline, CDR1 is SEHNR, CDR2 FQNEAQ (reference sequence). This CDR3 is CARPPVRGHSNYGYTF. The CDR3 DNA reads TGTGCCAGACCCCCAGTGAGGGGACATTCTAACTATGGCTACACCTTC.

The V gene is TRBV21-1, the J gene TRBJ1-1; the table's D call of TRBD1 was not tested on the DNA. TRBV21-1 counts as a pseudogene. The CDR3 covers 15 residues. CDR3 nucleotides: TGTGCCAGCAGCAAAAGGCGACACATGAACACTGAAGCTTTCTTT. As protein: CASSKRRHMNTEAFF.

The V gene is TRBV10-3, the J gene TRBJ2-7, with 11 bases lining up with TRBD1. Losses at the gene ends were 8 bases for V and 6 bases for J; bases not matched to a gene: 12. The CDR3 length is 15 residues. Looked up from germline, CDR1 is ENHRY and CDR2 is SYGVKD. Written as DNA, the CDR3 is TGTGCCATCCCGGGACAGGGGGTTAATATTGGCGAGCAGTACTTC. It is translated as CAIPGQGVNIGEQYF.

The gene calls are TRBV30 and TRBJ1-4; the D gene is possibly TRBD1 (5 bases). CDR1 and CDR2 from the germline V gene are GTSNPN and SVGIG (reference sequence). Trimming took off 4 bases at V and 8 bases at J, with 23 bases between the two ends. This CDR3 has 16 residues. The CDR3 bases are TGTGCCTGGACAGCCGGCAGACTCCTCAAGGGGGAAAAACTGTTTTTT. Translated, it gives CAWTAGRLLKGEKLFF.

This chain links TRBV7-2 with TRBJ1-4; a possible D gene is TRBD1 (5 bases). CDR3 length: 15 residues. Trimming shortened V by 1 base and J by 10 bases, and 16 bases separated the two germline ends. Per the germline V gene, CDR1 is SGHTA and CDR2 is FQGNSA. The CDR3 loop is CASSLGRRGGGKLFF. The CDR3 DNA reads as TGTGCCAGCAGCTTAGGGAGGCGGGGGGGTGGAAAACTGTTTTTT.

The chain employs TRBV24-1 and TRBJ1-6; TRBD1 aligns across 7 bases. Trimming removed 9 bases from V and 6 bases from J; junction bases left unmatched: 4. There are 13 residues in the CDR3. Germline V gives CDR1 KGHDR, CDR2 SFDVKD. The CDR3 DNA is TGTGCCACCGCCCGGGACAGTAATTCACCCCTCCACTTT. It translates to CATARDSNSPLHF.

V usage is TRBV4-2 and J usage is TRBJ2-3; 9 bases align to TRBD2. After removal of 0 bases from V and 3 bases from J, the junction contained 4 bases not matched to a gene. The CDR3 has 16 residues. The germline CDR1 and CDR2 sequences are LGHNA and YNFKEQ. The CDR3 protein is CASSQEYSGGTDTQYF. In nucleotides, the CDR3 is TGTGCCAGCAGCCAAGAGTATAGCGGGGGAACAGATACGCAGTATTTT.

The chain uses TRBV18 and TRBJ1-2; D is possibly TRBD1 (5 bases). Germline CDR1 is KGHSH and CDR2 is LQKENI. This CDR3 is built from 16 residues. The V end lost 0 bases, the J end lost 5 bases, and 16 bases lay between the germline ends. The CDR3 nucleotides are TGTGCCAGCTCACCACCGGTGTCTCAGGGAATTTATGGCTACACCTTC. It is translated as CASSPPVSQGIYGYTF.